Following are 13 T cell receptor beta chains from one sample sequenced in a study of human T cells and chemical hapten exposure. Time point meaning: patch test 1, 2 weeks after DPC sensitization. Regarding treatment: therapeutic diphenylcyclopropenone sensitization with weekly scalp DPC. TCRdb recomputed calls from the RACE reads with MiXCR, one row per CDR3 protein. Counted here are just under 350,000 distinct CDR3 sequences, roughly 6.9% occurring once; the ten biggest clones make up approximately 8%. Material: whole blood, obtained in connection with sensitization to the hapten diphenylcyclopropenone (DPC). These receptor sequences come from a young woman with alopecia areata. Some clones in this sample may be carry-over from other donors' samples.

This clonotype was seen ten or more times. CDR3 bases: TGTGCCAGCAGCCCAGGGACTAGCGGGGGCTACCAAGAGACCCAGTACTTC. Its translation: CASSPGTSGGYQETQYF. The rearrangement uses TRBV11-2 and TRBJ2-5; 14 positions agree with TRBD2. Germline CDR1 SGHAT, CDR2 FQNNGV. Losses at the gene ends were 5 bases for V and 0 bases for J; bases not matched to a gene: 5. The CDR3 length is 17 residues.

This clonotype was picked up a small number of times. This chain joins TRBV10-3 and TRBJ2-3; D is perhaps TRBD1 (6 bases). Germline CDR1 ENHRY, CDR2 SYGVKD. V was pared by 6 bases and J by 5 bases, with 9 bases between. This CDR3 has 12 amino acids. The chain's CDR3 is CAIRGARDTQYF. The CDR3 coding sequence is TGTGCCATCAGGGGGGCCCGAGATACGCAGTATTTT.

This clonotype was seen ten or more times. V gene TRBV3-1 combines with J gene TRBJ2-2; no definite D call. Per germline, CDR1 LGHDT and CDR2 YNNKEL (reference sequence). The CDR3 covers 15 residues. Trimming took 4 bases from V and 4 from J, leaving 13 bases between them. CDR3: CASSPVLRVTGELFF. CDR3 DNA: TGTGCCAGCAGCCCCGTCTTACGCGTCACCGGGGAGCTGTTTTTT. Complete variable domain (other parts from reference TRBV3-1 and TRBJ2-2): DTAVSQTPKYLVTQMGNDKSIKCEQNLGHDTMYWYKQDSKKFLKIMFSYNNKELIINETVPNRFSPKSPDKAHLNLHINSLELGDSAVYFCASSPVLRVTGELFFGEGSRLTVL.

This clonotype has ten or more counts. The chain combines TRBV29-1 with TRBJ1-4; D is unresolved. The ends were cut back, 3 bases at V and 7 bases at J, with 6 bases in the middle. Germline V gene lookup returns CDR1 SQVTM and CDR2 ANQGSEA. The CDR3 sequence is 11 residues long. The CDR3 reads CSVEKGEKLFF. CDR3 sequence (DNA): TGCAGCGTTGAGAAGGGTGAAAAACTGTTTTTT.

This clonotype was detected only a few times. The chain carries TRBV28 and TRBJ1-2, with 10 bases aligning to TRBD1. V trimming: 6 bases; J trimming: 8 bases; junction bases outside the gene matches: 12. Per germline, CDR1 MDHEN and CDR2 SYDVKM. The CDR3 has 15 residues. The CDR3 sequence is CASSPDRGRLGGYTF. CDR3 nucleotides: TGTGCCAGCAGCCCCGACAGGGGGCGCCTAGGCGGCTACACCTTC.

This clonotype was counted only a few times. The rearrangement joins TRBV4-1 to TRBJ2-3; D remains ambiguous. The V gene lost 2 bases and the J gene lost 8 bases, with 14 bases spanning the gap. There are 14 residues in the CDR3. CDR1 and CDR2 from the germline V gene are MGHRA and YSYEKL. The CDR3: CASSQNSFVGTQYF. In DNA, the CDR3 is TGCGCCAGCAGCCAAAACTCATTCGTAGGTACGCAGTATTTT.

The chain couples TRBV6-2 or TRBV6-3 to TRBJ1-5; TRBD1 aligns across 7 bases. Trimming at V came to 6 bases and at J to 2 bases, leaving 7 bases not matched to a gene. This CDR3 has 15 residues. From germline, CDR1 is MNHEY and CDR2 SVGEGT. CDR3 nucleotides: TGTGCCAGCAGGCTCACAGGGGAGGGCAATCAGCCCCAGCATTTT. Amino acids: CASRLTGEGNQPQHF.

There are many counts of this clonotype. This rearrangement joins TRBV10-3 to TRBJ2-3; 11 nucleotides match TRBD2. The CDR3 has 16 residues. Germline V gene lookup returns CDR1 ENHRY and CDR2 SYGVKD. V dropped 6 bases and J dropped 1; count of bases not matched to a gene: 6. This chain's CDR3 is CAISHVTSGGTDTQYF. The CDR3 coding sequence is TGTGCCATCAGCCACGTGACTAGCGGGGGCACAGATACGCAGTATTTT.

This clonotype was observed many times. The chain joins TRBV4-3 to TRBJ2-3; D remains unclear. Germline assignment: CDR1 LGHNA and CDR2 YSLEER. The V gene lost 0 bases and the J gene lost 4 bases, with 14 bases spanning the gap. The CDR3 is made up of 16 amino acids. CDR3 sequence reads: CASSQEPGRSADTQYF. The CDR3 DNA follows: TGCGCCAGCAGCCAAGAGCCCGGGCGCTCGGCAGATACGCAGTATTTT.

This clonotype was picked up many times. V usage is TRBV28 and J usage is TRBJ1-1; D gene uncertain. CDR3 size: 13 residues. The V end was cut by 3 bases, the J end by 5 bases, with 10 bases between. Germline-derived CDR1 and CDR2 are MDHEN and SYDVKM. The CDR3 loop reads CASSFDDWTEAFF. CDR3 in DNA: TGTGCCAGCAGTTTTGATGATTGGACTGAAGCTTTCTTT.

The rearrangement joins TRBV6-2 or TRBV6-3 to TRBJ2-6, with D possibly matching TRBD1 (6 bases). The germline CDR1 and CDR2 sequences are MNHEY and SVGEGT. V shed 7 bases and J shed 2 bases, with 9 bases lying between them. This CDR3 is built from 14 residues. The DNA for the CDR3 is TGTGCCAGCAAACAGGGTACTGGGGCCAACGTCCTGACTTTC. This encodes CASKQGTGANVLTF.

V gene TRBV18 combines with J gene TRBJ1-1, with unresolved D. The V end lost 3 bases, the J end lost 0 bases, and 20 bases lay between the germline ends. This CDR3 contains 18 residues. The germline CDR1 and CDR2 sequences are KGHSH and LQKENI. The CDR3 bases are TGTGCCAGCTCACCGGTAACTACCTTTGGGAGTATGAACACTGAAGCTTTCTTT. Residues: CASSPVTTFGSMNTEAFF.

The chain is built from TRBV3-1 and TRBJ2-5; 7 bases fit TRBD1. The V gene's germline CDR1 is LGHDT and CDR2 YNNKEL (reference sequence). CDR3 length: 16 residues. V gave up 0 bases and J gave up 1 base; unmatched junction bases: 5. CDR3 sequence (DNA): TGTGCCAGCAGCCAAGACCTGACAGGGTCCCAAGAGACCCAGTACTTC. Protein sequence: CASSQDLTGSQETQYF.